This is a list of T cell receptor beta chains from one sample in a study of CD8 T cells in ankylosing spondylitis. TCRdb analysed the 5' RACE reads with MiXCR anew, one entry per CDR3 protein. Of roughly 30,000 distinct CDR3 sequences in the sample, more than 13% are singletons; the top ten hold 36%. The sequenced sample consisted of blood. These receptors were taken from a male donor with ankylosing spondylitis or in good health (not recorded which). CDR3s include the opening cysteine and the closing phenylalanine or tryptophan. A D gene is named only where the DNA matches it firmly. Clone size is given for some rows only: seen once, a few or many times, or a class if the clone is expanded.

TRBD1,-,TRBV27,TRBJ2-5,CASSWTGGGETQYF,TGTGCCAGCAGCTGGACAGGGGGCGGCGAGACCCAGTACTTC
-,-,TRBV6-5,TRBJ2-3,CASSYRRKASTDTQYF,TGTGCCAGCAGTTACAGACGAAAGGCTAGCACAGATACGCAGTATTTT
-,few,TRBV28,TRBJ2-7,CASSPDSLYEQYF,TGTGCCAGCAGCCCGGACAGCCTCTACGAGCAGTACTTC
-,few,TRBV7-3,TRBJ2-7,CASSQDGAYEQYF,TGTGCCAGCAGTCAGGACGGGGCCTACGAGCAGTACTTC
-,-,TRBV29-1,TRBJ2-2,CSVTNSVGELFF,TGCAGCGTTACCAACAGTGTCGGGGAGCTGTTTTTT
TRBD2,-,TRBV4-1,TRBJ2-1,CASSILAGGYNEQFF,TGCGCCAGCAGCATCCTAGCGGGGGGGTACAATGAGCAGTTCTTC
-,-,TRBV19,TRBJ1-4,CASSLATSGGEKLFF,TGTGCCAGTAGTCTTGCAACATCGGGGGGTGAAAAACTGTTTTTT
-,-,TRBV7-2,TRBJ2-3,CASSLTAGHTDTQYF,TGTGCCAGCAGCTTAACGGCGGGGCACACAGATACGCAGTATTTT
-,medium-sized,TRBV4-2,TRBJ1-1,CASSQVGAGTNTEAFF,TGTGCCAGCAGCCAAGTCGGGGCAGGGACGAACACTGAAGCTTTCTTT
TRBD2,few,TRBV20-1,TRBJ2-3,CSARTGLAGGRVDTQYF,TGCAGTGCTAGAACCGGACTAGCGGGGGGCAGGGTAGATACGCAGTATTTT
-,-,TRBV5-1,TRBJ2-2,CASSPGQFNTGELFF,TGCGCCAGCAGTCCGGGACAATTTAACACCGGGGAGCTGTTTTTT
TRBD1,few,TRBV12-3/TRBV12-4,TRBJ2-2,CASSSLADRVGTGELFF,TGTGCCAGCAGTTCGCTAGCTGACAGGGTCGGCACCGGGGAGCTGTTTTTT
-,-,TRBV4-3,TRBJ2-3,CASSQGLGKPSTDTQYF,TGCGCCAGCAGCCAAGGGCTCGGCAAACCTAGCACAGATACGCAGTATTTT
TRBD1,-,TRBV5-6,TRBJ2-5,CASSPTTTGGAETQYF,TGTGCCAGCAGCCCTACTACGACAGGGGGCGCAGAGACCCAGTACTTC
-,few,TRBV27,TRBJ2-5,CASKSEFPGIGETQYF,TGTGCCAGCAAAAGTGAATTCCCGGGCATTGGGGAGACCCAGTACTTC
TRBD2,-,TRBV10-3,TRBJ2-1,CAISGPGRLAGSYNEQFF,TGTGCCATCAGTGGTCCTGGGAGACTAGCGGGCTCCTACAATGAGCAGTTCTTC
TRBD1,-,TRBV7-6,TRBJ2-3,CASSGRDRFTDTQYF,TGTGCCAGCAGCGGACGGGACAGATTCACAGATACGCAGTATTTT
-,few,TRBV28,TRBJ1-4,CASSLTVTHEKLFF,TGTGCCAGCAGCTTGACTGTAACCCATGAAAAACTGTTTTTT
-,few,TRBV12-3/TRBV12-4,TRBJ1-1,CASKRAETAFF,TGTGCCAGTAAGAGGGCGGAGACAGCTTTCTTT
-,-,TRBV20-1,TRBJ1-4,CSARDSRADEKLFF,TGCAGTGCTAGAGATTCGCGGGCCGATGAAAAACTGTTTTTT
TRBD1,-,TRBV7-9,TRBJ1-4,CASSLEYGQGATNEKLFF,TGTGCCAGCAGCTTAGAGTACGGACAGGGGGCGACTAATGAAAAACTGTTTTTT
-,-,TRBV6-1,TRBJ2-1,CASSERGGPASYNEQFF,TGTGCCAGCAGTGAAAGGGGGGGCCCTGCCTCCTACAATGAGCAGTTCTTC